This passage covers 18 T cell receptor beta chains from one sample sequenced in a study of PD-1 blockade in classical Hodgkin lymphoma. In every patient, relapse followed autologous stem cell transplantation, while exposure to brentuximab vedotin differed. The data were produced by immunoSEQ multiplex PCR, yet TCRdb's version contains in-frame clones alone and is incomplete. The profile shows about 110,000 clones, around 89% of them singletons. The material was peripheral blood mononuclear cells (PBMCs), obtained before the second cycle of nivolumab. The receptors derive from a human donor with classical Hodgkin lymphoma.

This clone has a single count. The J gene is TRBJ1-5, the V gene TRBV11-3, with TRBD1 matching 7 bases. The germline gives CDR1 SGHNT, CDR2 YENEEA. CDR3 length: 20 amino acids. The trim removed 3 bases at V and 0 bases at J, leaving 17 bases unmatched. The DNA of the CDR3 is TGTGCCAGCAGCTTCCCCCCGGACAGGCGGACGTATTATAGCAATCAGCCCCAGCATTTT. Amino acids: CASSFPPDRRTYYSNQPQHF.

This clone occurred once. Other DNA sequences in the sample encode the same CDR3. The rearrangement joins TRBV6-5 to TRBJ2-7; TRBD2 might be the D (5 bases). The ends were cut back, 0 bases at V and 6 bases at J, with 9 bases in the middle. The CDR3 is 13 residues long. Germline CDR1 MNHEY, CDR2 SVGAGI. CDR3 region: CASSYSTGSEQYF. CDR3 nucleotide sequence: TGTGCCAGCAGTTACTCGACGGGAAGCGAGCAGTACTTC.

The chain has TRBV5-4 and TRBJ2-4; D not resolved. The CDR3 spans 15 residues. V lost 4 bases and J lost 3, with 14 bases in between. From germline, CDR1 is SGHNT and CDR2 YYREEE (reference sequence). CDR3 in DNA: TGTGCCAGCAGCCGAGGTGGGTTGGACAAAAACATTCAGTACTTC. This codes for CASSRGGLDKNIQYF.

This chain connects TRBV19 to TRBJ2-1; the D is unclear. Germline-derived CDR1 and CDR2 are LNHDA and SQIVND (reference sequence). This CDR3 spans 14 amino acids. The V gene lost 9 bases and the J gene lost 0 bases, with 12 bases spanning the gap. DNA of the CDR3: TGTGCCAGCCGTCTAAGGAGCTCCTACAATGAGCAGTTCTTC. Translating it yields CASRLRSSYNEQFF.

The chain joins TRBV2 to TRBJ2-6, with D perhaps matching TRBD1 or TRBD2 (6 bases each). The V end lost 4 bases, the J end lost 4 bases, and 17 bases lay between the germline ends. Germline values: CDR1 SNHLY, CDR2 FYNNEI. CDR3 size: 17 residues. The CDR3 sequence: CASSVHRDFPGANVLTF. The CDR3 DNA is TGTGCCAGCAGTGTTCACAGGGACTTTCCAGGGGCCAACGTCCTGACTTTC.

With respect to this clone: Its ends do not fully match the called genes, so a read error is possible. The V gene is TRBV7-7, the J gene TRBJ2-5; no clear D gene. CDR1 SSHAT and CDR2 FNYEAQ come from the germline V gene (reference sequence). This CDR3 spans 14 amino acids. CDR3: CASSLAGEGETQYF. CDR3 bases: TGTGCTAGCAGCTTAGCTGGAGAAGGAGAGACCCAGTACTTC. Full variable domain (outside the CDR3, taken from reference TRBV7-7 and TRBJ2-5): GAGVSQSPRYKVTKRGQDVTLRCDPISSHATLYWYQQALGQGPEFLTYFNYEAQPDKSGLPSDRFSAERPEGSISTLTIQRTEQRDSAMYRCASSLAGEGETQYFGPGTRLLVL.

CDR3 sequence reads: CASSPMGLDEKLFF. The CDR3 DNA is TGTGCCAGTTCCCCTATGGGCCTTGATGAAAAACTGTTTTTT. V and J are TRBV19 and TRBJ1-4; D not resolved. This CDR3 is built from 14 residues. CDR1 and CDR2 from the germline V gene are LNHDA and SQIVND (reference sequence). Trimming took 8 bases from V and 6 from J, leaving 16 bases between them.

The rearrangement links TRBV7-9 to TRBJ1-4; the D gene is possibly TRBD1 (5 bases). The CDR3 contains 14 residues. Trimming pared 3 bases from V and 4 bases from J, leaving 9 bases between. Germline CDR1 and CDR2: SEHNR and FQNEAQ (reference sequence). The CDR3 nucleotides read TGTGCCAGCAGCTTGAGGACAAGTAATGAAAAACTGTTTTTT. Its translation is CASSLRTSNEKLFF.

The chain employs TRBV2 and TRBJ2-3; the D gene is possibly TRBD2 (5 bases). The germline V gene encodes CDR1 SNHLY and CDR2 FYNNEI. Trimming removed 7 bases from V and 1 base from J, with 12 bases in between. CDR3 length equals 14 residues. Here the CDR3 DNA reads TGTGCCAGCAAGAGGGAGTCTCGCACAGATACGCAGTATTTT. Protein sequence: CASKRESRTDTQYF.

V usage is TRBV18 and J usage is TRBJ2-1, with D tentatively TRBD1 (6 bases). In germline, CDR1 is KGHSH, CDR2 LQKENI. There are 15 residues in the CDR3. Trimming stripped 3 bases from V and 2 bases from J, with 11 bases between. CDR3 loop: CASSPAQGTYNEQFF. The CDR3 coding sequence is TGTGCCAGCTCACCCGCACAGGGTACCTACAATGAGCAGTTCTTC.

This chain uses TRBV18 with TRBJ2-1, with 7 bases that match TRBD2. Looked up from germline, CDR1 is KGHSH and CDR2 is LQKENI. The ends lost 2 bases at V and 3 bases at J; junction bases unmatched: 10. The CDR3 length is 17 residues. The CDR3 here is CASSPSLSGINYNEQFF. In DNA form, the CDR3 reads TGTGCCAGCTCACCAAGCTTAAGCGGGATCAACTACAATGAGCAGTTCTTC. Variable domain in full (rest from reference TRBV18 and TRBJ2-1): NAGVMQNPRHLVRRRGQEARLRCSPMKGHSHVYWYRQLPEEGLKFMVYLQKENIIDESGMPKERFSAEFPKEGPSILRIQQVVRGDSAAYFCASSPSLSGINYNEQFFGPGTRLTVL.

This clone was detected once. The chain carries TRBV7-2 and TRBJ1-4; no clear D gene. The CDR3 loop spans 14 amino acids. CDR1 and CDR2 from the germline V gene are SGHTA and FQGNSA. V lost 5 bases, J lost 2 bases, and 9 bases lay in between. CDR3 in amino acids: CASSLRRTNEKLFF. The CDR3 DNA reads TGTGCCAGCAGCCTACGGAGGACTAATGAAAAACTGTTTTTT.

The gene calls are TRBV11-3 and TRBJ2-7; no definite D call. Trimming removed 0 bases from V and 3 bases from J, with 3 bases in between. This CDR3 contains 12 residues. CDR1 is SGHNT and CDR2 is YENEEA in the germline V gene. CDR3 sequence (DNA): TGTGCCAGCAGCTTAGATGGCTACGAGCAGTACTTC. This encodes CASSLDGYEQYF.

The chain joins TRBV6-5 to TRBJ1-1; no reliable D call. The germline CDR1 and CDR2 sequences are MNHEY and SVGAGI. CDR3 length: 13 amino acids. Between the trimmed V and J ends, which lost 2 bases and 6 bases, there was a span of 10 bases. The DNA of the CDR3 is TGTGCCAGCAGTTACATGAAAGGCTCTGAAGCTTTCTTT. Its translation: CASSYMKGSEAFF.

The chain joins TRBV19 to TRBJ2-1, with TRBD2 matching over 8 bases. The germline V gene has CDR1 LNHDA and CDR2 SQIVND (reference sequence). CDR3 length: 14 amino acids. After removal of 3 bases from V and 11 bases from J, the junction contained 9 bases not matched to a gene. In nucleotides, the CDR3 is TGTGCCAGTAGTATGCGGGGGGCGGGAGGCCAGCAGTTCTTC. As protein: CASSMRGAGGQQFF.

This clone appeared once. The chain uses TRBV6-5 and TRBJ2-7; weak D call: TRBD2 (6 bases). The length of the CDR3 is 15 residues. Germline V lookup: CDR1 MNHEY, CDR2 SVGAGI. V gave up 6 bases and J gave up 2 bases, with 17 bases separating them. In nucleotides, the CDR3 is TGTGCCAGCAGGCAAGCGAGACGGGGGACCTACGAGCAGTACTTC. It yields the protein CASRQARRGTYEQYF.

The CDR3 DNA is TGTGCTAGTGGTTTGGTTATCCGGACCACAGATACGCAGTATTTT. Amino acids: CASGLVIRTTDTQYF. J is TRBJ2-3 and V is TRBV12-5; D gene ambiguous. The CDR3 spans 15 residues. The germline V and J ends were trimmed by 0 bases and 2 bases, with 9 bases remaining between them. Looked up from germline, CDR1 is LGHNT and CDR2 is FRNRAP.

The chain recombines TRBV6-4 with TRBJ1-1; 7 bases map to TRBD1. Germline assignment: CDR1 MRHNA and CDR2 SNTAGT. The J segment lost 2 bases and the V segment lost 6 bases, leaving 9 bases of the junction unmatched. The CDR3 is 15 residues long. In DNA, the CDR3 is TGTGCCAGCAGGGAAAGGGACAGCATAAACACTGAAGCTTTCTTT. Protein: CASRERDSINTEAFF.